This entry concerns a single TCR beta chain. Trimming took 1 base from V and 3 from J; bases not matched to a gene: 7. The CDR3 is made up of 16 amino acids. The germline V gene encodes CDR1 LGHDT and CDR2 YNNKEL (reference sequence). These data originate in a study of blood T cell repertoires in COVID-19. Participants' reported clinical history set cohort assignment. The assay was immunoSEQ multiplex PCR, and TCRdb's table has in-frame clones only and misses some. The data contain over 150,000 clones, about four fifths of them singletons. The rearrangement uses TRBV3-1 (or the pseudogene TRBV3-2) and TRBJ2-7, with 9 bases matching TRBD2. The clonotype comes from a woman in her sixties or seventies who had recovered from COVID-19. Sequencing used PBMCs or T cells enriched from blood (not recorded which). For the CDR3, the DNA is TGTGCCAGCAGCCAAGTAGCGGGGGCCGTGAACTACGAGCAGTACTTC. Amino acid sequence: CASSQVAGAVNYEQYF.